This entry features one T cell receptor beta chain sequence. Treatment meaning: roughly 18 received Ad26.COV2.S at low or high dose, single or two shots; about 5 received placebo; per-sample allocation not given. The investigators took samples on day 63 after the first vaccine or placebo injection. The data originate from a study of Ad26.COV2.S vaccination and SARS-CoV-2 variants. Sequencing was performed with immunoSEQ multiplex PCR; in TCRdb, only in-frame clones are kept and a portion is missing. The sample carries under 600,000 clones, roughly 87% recorded once. Specimen: peripheral blood, collected in a trial of Ad26.COV2.S vaccine versus placebo. The TCR comes from a person aged 18-65 years who received the Ad26.COV2.S COVID-19 vaccine or a placebo.

The CDR3 region is CASSSSGGGHPETQYF. The DNA of the CDR3 is TGTGCCAGCAGCTCGTCGGGTGGAGGGCATCCAGAGACCCAGTACTTC. This sequence joins TRBV6-2 or TRBV6-3 and TRBJ2-5, with a tentative D call TRBD2 (6 bases). Germline lookup yields CDR1 MNHEY and CDR2 SVGEGT. V shed 6 bases and J shed 4 bases, with 21 bases lying between them. The CDR3 runs to 16 residues.